Each of the 18 T cell receptor beta chains below was sequenced from the same sample in a study of shared clonotypes between healthy human individuals. Naivety among CD8 cells was defined by CD45RO negativity and positive CCR7 selection, thereby excluding terminally differentiated effector memory CD45RA+ cells. Only in-frame clones appear in the TCRdb table, and some are missing; sequencing was by immunoSEQ multiplex PCR. The sample lists 1.5 million to 2.5 million clones; roughly 94% were seen once. Sequencing was performed on naive CD8+ T cells sorted from blood. These receptors were obtained from a man younger than 35 in good health.

The chain couples TRBV4-1 to TRBJ2-7; D not resolved. This CDR3 comprises 19 residues. Deletions cut 0 bases from V and 0 bases from J, with 21 bases between. Germline V lookup: CDR1 MGHRA, CDR2 YSYEKL. The CDR3 is CASSQDWPPLEESSYEQYF. DNA of the CDR3: TGCGCCAGCAGCCAAGATTGGCCCCCGTTAGAGGAGAGCTCCTACGAGCAGTACTTC.

The J gene is TRBJ2-1, the V gene TRBV30; D not resolved. CDR3 size: 16 residues. Germline V gene sequence: CDR1 GTSNPN, CDR2 SVGIG (reference sequence). V lost 1 base, J lost 6 bases, and 19 bases lay in between. CDR3 in DNA: TGTGCCTGGAGTGACCCGTTCCAACCCTGGGGCAATGAGCAGTTCTTC. Protein: CAWSDPFQPWGNEQFF.

A remark on this clone: Different DNA sequences within this sample yield the same CDR3. V and J are TRBV11-2 and TRBJ2-7; D unresolved. Germline CDR1 SGHAT, CDR2 FQNNGV. V was clipped by 3 bases and J by 4 bases, with 10 bases between them. The CDR3 covers 13 residues. The chain's CDR3 is CASSFSPPYEQYF. CDR3 DNA sequence: TGTGCCAGCAGCTTTTCACCCCCTTACGAGCAGTACTTC.

A remark on this clone: This same CDR3 is encoded by further DNA sequences in the sample. This rearrangement joins TRBV5-8 to TRBJ1-5, with no clear D. Trimming left V 2 bases short and J 2 bases short, with 5 bases between. The CDR3 runs to 13 residues. CDR1 is SGHTS and CDR2 is YDEGEE in the germline V gene. This CDR3 reads CASSFGGNQPQHF. CDR3 sequence (DNA): TGTGCCAGCAGCTTCGGAGGCAATCAGCCCCAGCATTTT. Together with reference TRBV5-8 and TRBJ1-5, the CDR3 gives the full variable domain: EAGVTQSPTHLIKTRGQQATLRCSPISGHTSVYWYQQALGLGLQFLLWYDEGEERNRGNFPPRFSGRQFPNYSSELNVNALELEDSALYLCASSFGGNQPQHFGDGTRLSIL.

This chain links TRBV28 with TRBJ2-5, with TRBD2 matching 8 bases. Germline loops: CDR1 MDHEN, CDR2 SYDVKM. The CDR3 spans 13 residues. The V gene end was trimmed by 5 bases and the J gene end by 3 bases; junction bases not matched to a gene: 2. Written as DNA, the CDR3 is TGTGCCAGCAGTCGAGCGGGAGAAGAGACCCAGTACTTC. This sequence encodes CASSRAGEETQYF.

This clone was found once. The V and J genes are TRBV9 and TRBJ1-2, with D perhaps matching TRBD1 (6 bases). Germline V gene lookup returns CDR1 SGDLS and CDR2 YYNGEE. V shed 0 bases and J shed 4 bases, with 13 bases lying between them. CDR3 size: 15 residues. The CDR3 loop is CASSVADSPGYGYTF. The CDR3 nucleotides read TGTGCCAGCAGCGTAGCGGACAGCCCGGGCTATGGCTACACCTTC. The whole variable domain, filled in from reference TRBV9 and TRBJ1-2, reads DSGVTQTPKHLITATGQRVTLRCSPRSGDLSVYWYQQSLDQGLQFLIQYYNGEERAKGNILERFSAQQFPDLHSELNLSSLELGDSALYFCASSVADSPGYGYTFGSGTRLTVV.

The chain employs TRBV5-6 and TRBJ1-4, with a tentative D call TRBD1 (5 bases). Trimming stripped 0 bases from V and 1 base from J, with 7 bases between. Looked up from germline, CDR1 is SGHDT and CDR2 is YYEEEE. The CDR3 contains 15 residues. The CDR3 loop is CASSLAGLTNEKLFF. The CDR3, as DNA: TGTGCCAGCAGCTTGGCAGGGTTAACTAATGAAAAACTGTTTTTT.

This clone was counted only a few times. This rearrangement joins TRBV11-2 to TRBJ1-2; D perhaps matches TRBD1 (5 bases). Germline V gene data show CDR1 as SGHAT and CDR2 as FQNNGV. CDR3 length: 14 amino acids. V lost 2 bases to trimming and J lost 8 bases, with 15 bases between them. CDR3 DNA sequence: TGTGCCAGCAGCTTATTTAGCCAGGGCTGGGGCTACACCTTC. The encoded protein is CASSLFSQGWGYTF.

The rearrangement links TRBV7-9 to TRBJ1-2; D is unresolved. The CDR3 length is 14 residues. Germline V lookup: CDR1 SEHNR, CDR2 FQNEAQ (reference sequence). V was pared by 4 bases and J by 8 bases, with 17 bases between. The CDR3 DNA reads TGTGCCAGCAGCTCGTCCGGAGAGCTCGTAGGCTACACCTTC. Translated, it gives CASSSSGELVGYTF.

The genes are TRBV27 and TRBJ2-1; D possibly matches TRBD1 or TRBD2 (5 bases each). V was pared by 4 bases and J by 9 bases, with 10 bases between. Germline V lookup: CDR1 MNHEY, CDR2 SMNVEV (reference sequence). The CDR3 is 12 amino acids. The CDR3 region is CASSSEGSEQFF. The CDR3 bases are TGTGCCAGCAGTTCCGAGGGGAGTGAGCAGTTCTTC.

The chain recombines TRBV7-2 with TRBJ2-7, with a possible D match to TRBD2 (6 bases). CDR1 SGHTA and CDR2 FQGNSA come from the germline V gene. The CDR3 has 16 amino acids. Trimming left V 1 base short and J 3 bases short, with 16 bases between. The CDR3 here is CASSLDPGLAFYEQYF. The CDR3 nucleotides read TGTGCCAGCAGCTTAGATCCAGGCCTAGCGTTCTACGAGCAGTACTTC.

The gene calls are TRBV6-1 and TRBJ2-7; maybe TRBD1 (6 bases). CDR1 is MNHNS, CDR2 SASEGT, per germline. V gave up 3 bases and J gave up 6 bases, with 12 bases separating them. CDR3 size: 13 residues. This CDR3 is CASSDPRGVEQYF. CDR3 coding DNA: TGTGCCAGCAGTGACCCCAGGGGCGTCGAGCAGTACTTC.

The chain recombines TRBV5-6 with TRBJ1-1; maybe TRBD1 (5 bases). The CDR3 length is 16 residues. V gave up 3 bases and J gave up 1 base, with 16 bases separating them. Per the germline V gene, CDR1 is SGHDT and CDR2 is YYEEEE. The CDR3 here is CASSSIMGTANTEAFF. DNA for the CDR3: TGTGCCAGCAGCTCTATCATGGGGACGGCGAACACTGAAGCTTTCTTT.

In its sample, this clone was seen once. This chain joins TRBV27 and TRBJ2-1; TRBD2 agrees at 12 bases. After removal of 4 bases from V and 3 bases from J, the junction contained 7 bases not matched to a gene. Germline V CDR1 and CDR2: MNHEY, SMNVEV (reference sequence). The CDR3 runs to 17 residues. CDR3 protein: CASSSQLAGGFYNEQFF. In DNA, the CDR3 is TGTGCCAGCAGTTCTCAACTAGCGGGGGGATTCTACAATGAGCAGTTCTTC.

This sequence joins TRBV6-5 and TRBJ2-5; D not certain. Trimming took off 2 bases at V and 0 bases at J, with 4 bases between the two ends. Germline values: CDR1 MNHEY, CDR2 SVGAGI. The CDR3 spans 13 residues. DNA of the CDR3: TGTGCCAGCAGTTACCGACACCAAGAGACCCAGTACTTC. The encoded protein is CASSYRHQETQYF.

The chain is built from TRBV4-2 and TRBJ1-2; the D is unclear. Trimming left V 2 bases short and J 0 bases short, with 10 bases between. This CDR3 has 15 residues. Germline assignment: CDR1 LGHNA and CDR2 YNFKEQ. As DNA, the CDR3 is TGTGCCAGCAGCCAACTCGCCGAAGCTAACTATGGCTACACCTTC. Translated: CASSQLAEANYGYTF.

The chain combines TRBV6-5 with TRBJ2-7; a weak D match, TRBD2 (6 bases). Germline CDR1 MNHEY, CDR2 SVGAGI. Between the trimmed V and J ends, which lost 6 bases and 5 bases, there was a span of 14 bases. The CDR3 totals 13 residues. CDR3 sequence reads: CASRATRIHEQYF. The DNA of the CDR3 is TGTGCCAGCAGGGCGACTAGGATCCACGAGCAGTACTTC.

The V and J genes are TRBV30 and TRBJ2-7; D is ambiguous. Germline V gene data show CDR1 as GTSNPN and CDR2 as SVGIG (reference sequence). Trimming took 4 bases from V and 5 from J, leaving 12 bases between them. The CDR3 length is 12 residues. CDR3 sequence: CAWTQASNEQYF. The CDR3 bases are TGTGCCTGGACCCAGGCTTCGAACGAGCAGTACTTC.